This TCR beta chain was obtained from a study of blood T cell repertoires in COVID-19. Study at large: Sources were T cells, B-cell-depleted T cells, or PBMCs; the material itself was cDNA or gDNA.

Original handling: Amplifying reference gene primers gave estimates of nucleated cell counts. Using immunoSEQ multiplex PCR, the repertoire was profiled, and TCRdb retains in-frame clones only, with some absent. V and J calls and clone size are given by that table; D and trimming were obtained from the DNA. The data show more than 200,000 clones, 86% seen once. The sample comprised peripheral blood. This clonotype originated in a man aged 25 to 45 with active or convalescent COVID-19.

The CDR3 DNA sequence: TGTGCCAGCTCGACAGGATCCTACGAGCAGTACTTC. It codes for CASSTGSYEQYF. This chain connects TRBV5-4 to TRBJ2-7; D is possibly TRBD1 (6 bases). In germline, CDR1 is SGHNT, CDR2 YYREEE (reference sequence). This CDR3 has 12 residues. Trimming removed 7 bases from V and 1 base from J, with 9 bases in between. The full variable domain, rest sourced from reference TRBV5-4 and TRBJ2-7, is ETGVTQSPTHLIKTRGQQVTLRCSSQSGHNTVSWYQQALGQGPQFIFQYYREEENGRGNFPPRFSGLQFPNYSSELNVNALELDDSALYLCASSTGSYEQYFGPGTRLTVT.